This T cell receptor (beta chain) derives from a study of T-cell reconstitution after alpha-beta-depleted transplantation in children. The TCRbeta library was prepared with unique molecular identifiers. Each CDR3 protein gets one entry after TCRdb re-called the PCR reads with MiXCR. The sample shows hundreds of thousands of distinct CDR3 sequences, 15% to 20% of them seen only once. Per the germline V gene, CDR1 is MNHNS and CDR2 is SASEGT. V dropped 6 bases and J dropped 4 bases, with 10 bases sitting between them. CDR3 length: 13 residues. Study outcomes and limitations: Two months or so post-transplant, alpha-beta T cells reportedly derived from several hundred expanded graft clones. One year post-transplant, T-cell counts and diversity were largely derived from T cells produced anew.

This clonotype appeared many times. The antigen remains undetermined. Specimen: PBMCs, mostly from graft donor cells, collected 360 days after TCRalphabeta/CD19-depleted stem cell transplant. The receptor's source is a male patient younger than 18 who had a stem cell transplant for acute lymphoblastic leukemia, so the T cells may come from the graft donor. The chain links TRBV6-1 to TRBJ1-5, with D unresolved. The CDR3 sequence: CASRRQLNQPQHF. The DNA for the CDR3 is TGTGCCAGCAGGCGCCAGCTTAATCAGCCCCAGCATTTT.